This passage covers 27 T cell receptor beta chains from one sample sequenced in a study of vaccination and CD4 T cells after COVID-19. Treatment noted: roughly ten-day PBMC culture with coronavirus spike peptide pools or control peptides (ViraFEST assay). For these TCRs, the target antigens are not known. Cultured CD4+ T-cell DNA underwent Oncomine TCR Beta short-read sequencing. MiXCR, applied by TCRdb to the PCR reads, yields one record per CDR3 protein. In the table there are about 10,000 distinct CDR3 sequences, 42% of which are singletons. Sequencing was done on a sample of CD4+ T cells from blood, cultured in vitro. The receptor set was obtained from a human donor who had recovered from COVID-19.

The V call is TRBV7-2, the J call TRBJ1-2, with D hard to call. The germline V gene has CDR1 SGHTA and CDR2 FQGNSA. The V gene lost 7 bases and the J gene lost 5 bases, with 8 bases spanning the gap. CDR3 length: 11 residues. The CDR3 DNA is TGTGCCAGCAACCTTGGGTATGGCTACACCTTC. Translated: CASNLGYGYTF.

This clonotype came up a few times. The rearrangement joins TRBV7-2 to TRBJ1-1; the match to TRBD1 covers 7 bases. The V segment lost 0 bases and the J segment 7 bases; nucleotides outside the gene matches: 14. The CDR3 extends over 17 amino acids. Germline CDR1 is SGHTA and CDR2 is FQGNSA. The CDR3 loop is CASSLARAYRGQNEAFF. For the CDR3, the DNA is TGTGCCAGCAGCTTAGCGAGGGCTTACAGGGGCCAAAATGAAGCTTTCTTT. Full variable domain (outside the CDR3, taken from reference TRBV7-2 and TRBJ1-1): GAGVSQSPSNKVTEKGKDVELRCDPISGHTALYWYRQSLGQGLEFLIYFQGNSAPDKSGLPSDRFSAERTGGSVSTLTIQRTQQEDSAVYLCASSLARAYRGQNEAFFGQGTRLTVV.

The chain carries TRBV20-1 and TRBJ1-1; 8 bases match TRBD1. V dropped 3 bases and J dropped 1; count of bases not matched to a gene: 10. Germline V gene data show CDR1 as DFQATT and CDR2 as SNEGSKA (reference sequence). This CDR3 is built from 16 residues. The chain's CDR3 is CSARDSGQARNTEAFF. In DNA, the CDR3 is TGCAGTGCTAGGGATTCGGGACAGGCAAGGAACACTGAAGCTTTCTTT.

This clonotype appeared a few times. This chain joins TRBV5-5 and TRBJ1-2; 7 positions match TRBD1. The CDR3 extends over 14 amino acids. Unmatched junction bases numbered 10, after V lost 5 bases and J lost 6 bases. Germline loops: CDR1 SGHKS, CDR2 YYEKEE (reference sequence). CDR3 DNA sequence: TGTGCCAGCAGATCGCTGGGACAGTTAAATGGCTACACCTTC. This translates into CASRSLGQLNGYTF.

This clonotype occurred a few times. The rearrangement links TRBV20-1 to TRBJ1-2; D gene unclear. CDR1 and CDR2 from the germline V gene are DFQATT and SNEGSKA (reference sequence). The CDR3 contains 13 residues. V shed 6 bases and J shed 1 base, with 12 bases lying between them. This CDR3 reads CSAMSGDNYGYTF. In DNA form, the CDR3 reads TGCAGTGCGATGTCCGGGGATAACTATGGCTACACCTTC.

Only a few counts were recorded for this clonotype. The rearrangement uses TRBV30 and TRBJ1-2; TRBD1 matches 8 bases. Unmatched junction bases numbered 12, after V lost 4 bases and J lost 8 bases. The germline gives CDR1 GTSNPN, CDR2 SVGIG (reference sequence). The CDR3 loop spans 14 amino acids. The CDR3 DNA sequence: TGTGCCTGGAATGCCGGGACAGGACCCCAGGGCTACACCTTC. This codes for CAWNAGTGPQGYTF. Using reference TRBV30 and TRBJ1-2 for the parts outside the CDR3, the full variable domain is SQTIHQWPATLVQPVGSPLSLECTVEGTSNPNLYWYRQAAGRGLQLLFYSVGIGQISSEVPQNLSASRPQDRQFILSSKKLLLSDSGFYLCAWNAGTGPQGYTFGSGTRLTVV.

This clonotype turned up a few times. The chain is built from TRBV21-1 and TRBJ1-6; the table's D call TRBD1 went unverified against the DNA. TRBV21-1 represents a pseudogene. The CDR3 is 21 amino acids. Here the CDR3 DNA reads TGTGCCAGAACCTTAGTCGGGGTCAGGTGGCGTCCCTACTCCTATAATTCACCCCTCCACTTT. It specifies CARTLVGVRWRPYSYNSPLHF.

The genes are TRBV20-1 and TRBJ2-5; possibly TRBD2 for D (5 bases). V was pared by 2 bases and J by 5 bases, with 9 bases between. Germline assignment: CDR1 DFQATT and CDR2 SNEGSKA (reference sequence). The CDR3 is made up of 12 amino acids. CDR3 sequence reads: CSARRPGETQYF. Here the CDR3 DNA reads TGCAGTGCTAGACGCCCGGGGGAGACCCAGTACTTC.

The chain combines TRBV5-1 with TRBJ2-7; 11 bases align to TRBD2. Germline CDR1 and CDR2: SGHRS and YFSETQ. CDR3 length: 12 amino acids. V was clipped by 7 bases and J by 4 bases; unmatched bases: 1. In DNA, the CDR3 is TGCGCCAGCGGGACTAGCGGTTACGAGCAGTACTTC. Its protein is CASGTSGYEQYF.

The genes are TRBV5-1 and TRBJ2-3; 9 bases match TRBD1. Per the germline V gene, CDR1 is SGHRS and CDR2 is YFSETQ. V lost 2 bases to trimming and J lost 5 bases; unmatched junction nucleotides: 3. The CDR3 has 14 amino acids. As DNA, the CDR3 is TGCGCCAGCAGCTTAGACAGGGGGAGAGATACGCAGTATTTT. It specifies CASSLDRGRDTQYF.

V is TRBV6-5 and J is TRBJ1-2; D call uncertain. The CDR3 sequence is 14 residues long. Germline-derived CDR1 and CDR2 are MNHEY and SVGAGI. Trimming removed 0 bases at V and 6 bases at J, with 11 bases between. CDR3 sequence: CASSYSKMVNGYTF. In DNA form, the CDR3 reads TGTGCCAGCAGTTACTCGAAGATGGTAAATGGCTACACCTTC.

This chain uses TRBV20-1 with TRBJ2-3; D remains unclear. The CDR3 length is 14 residues. V shed 1 base and J shed 4 bases, with 12 bases lying between them. Germline V gene sequence: CDR1 DFQATT, CDR2 SNEGSKA (reference sequence). The CDR3 region is CSARALAESDTQYF. The CDR3 DNA reads as TGCAGTGCTAGAGCCTTGGCGGAATCAGATACGCAGTATTTT.

The gene calls are TRBV6-1 and TRBJ2-5, with D hard to call. The germline CDR1 and CDR2 sequences are MNHNS and SASEGT. The length of the CDR3 is 12 residues. V lost 10 bases and J 2 bases, leaving 11 bases between the germline ends. This CDR3 reads CATQPVQETQYF. In DNA, the CDR3 is TGTGCCACCCAGCCAGTACAAGAGACCCAGTACTTC.

This chain joins TRBV7-2 and TRBJ2-5, with 11 nucleotides matching TRBD2. Germline assignment: CDR1 SGHTA and CDR2 FQGNSA. V dropped 6 bases and J dropped 5; count of bases not matched to a gene: 11. This CDR3 comprises 16 residues. The CDR3 region is CASSGGVAGGLETQYF. The CDR3 coding sequence is TGTGCCAGCAGTGGCGGTGTAGCGGGGGGGCTGGAGACCCAGTACTTC.

This clonotype appeared a few times. This chain uses TRBV25-1 with TRBJ1-1, with D possibly being TRBD1 (6 bases). This CDR3 is built from 14 residues. CDR1 is MGHDK, CDR2 SYGVNS, per germline. The V end was cut by 6 bases, the J end by 0 bases, with 11 bases between. CDR3 region: CASRAGTMNTEAFF. DNA for the CDR3: TGTGCCAGCAGAGCCGGGACAATGAACACTGAAGCTTTCTTT.

In regard to this clonotype: An end of the junction differs from the germline gene, which may be a read error. This rearrangement joins TRBV20-1 to TRBJ1-2, with a tentative D call TRBD1 (6 bases). Per the germline V gene, CDR1 is DFQATT and CDR2 is SNEGSKA (reference sequence). The CDR3 runs to 12 residues. The chain's CDR3 is CSARGPGDGYTF. CDR3 bases: TGCAGTGCCAGAGGGCCAGGGGATGGCTACACCTTC.

The chain has TRBV6-1 and TRBJ1-4; the D gene is possibly TRBD1 (6 bases). CDR1 and CDR2 from the germline V gene are MNHNS and SASEGT. The CDR3 totals 14 residues. V was shortened by 6 bases and J by 4 bases, with 12 bases between the two germline ends. The CDR3 protein is CASREGDVNEKLFF. The DNA of the CDR3 is TGTGCCAGCAGGGAGGGGGACGTTAATGAAAAACTGTTTTTT.

The chain employs TRBV7-6 and TRBJ2-7, with 8 bases aligning to TRBD1. The trim removed 4 bases at V and 7 bases at J, leaving 6 bases unmatched. The CDR3 is made up of 13 amino acids. Germline CDR1 is SGHVS and CDR2 is FNYEAQ. The CDR3 is CASSSRQGWEQYF. The CDR3 nucleotides are TGTGCCAGCAGCTCCCGACAGGGGTGGGAGCAGTACTTC.

V is TRBV2 and J is TRBJ1-4, with unresolved D. CDR1 SNHLY and CDR2 FYNNEI come from the germline V gene. CDR3 length: 14 residues. V was shortened by 2 bases and J by 1 base, with 5 bases between the two germline ends. CDR3 DNA: TGTGCCAGCAGTGAAAGGCAAACTAATGAAAAACTGTTTTTT. It yields the protein CASSERQTNEKLFF.

This chain uses TRBV27 with TRBJ1-4, with D possibly TRBD1 on 6 matching bases. V was trimmed by 4 bases and J by 5 bases, leaving 17 bases between them. Germline CDR1 and CDR2: MNHEY and SMNVEV (reference sequence). The CDR3 length is 16 residues. CDR3 sequence reads: CASSYNRDTSNEKLFF. For the CDR3, the DNA is TGTGCCAGCAGTTATAATAGGGACACTTCAAATGAAAAACTGTTTTTT.

The chain uses TRBV20-1 and TRBJ2-2, with 14 bases that match TRBD2. Germline values: CDR1 DFQATT, CDR2 SNEGSKA (reference sequence). The CDR3 runs 17 residues. V shed 3 bases, J shed 4 bases, and the junction held 7 bases outside the gene matches. CDR3 protein: CSARTSGGAGGTGELFF. DNA for the CDR3: TGCAGTGCTAGGACTAGCGGGGGGGCCGGCGGCACCGGGGAGCTGTTTTTT.

This clonotype turned up a few times. The chain joins TRBV6-1 to TRBJ1-1, with 8 bases matching TRBD1. With 6 bases clipped from V and 6 bases from J, the junction kept 6 bases outside the gene matches. CDR3 length: 13 amino acids. Germline CDR1 and CDR2: MNHNS and SASEGT. The chain's CDR3 is CASSTQGAPEAFF. The DNA for the CDR3 is TGTGCCAGCAGCACTCAGGGGGCTCCTGAAGCTTTCTTT.

CDR3 amino acids: CASSLQGSYSEQYF. CDR3 sequence (DNA): TGTGCCAGCAGCTTACAGGGAAGTTACAGCGAGCAGTACTTC. This chain joins TRBV7-8 and TRBJ2-7; a weak D match, TRBD1 (5 bases). Trimming took 2 bases from V and 6 from J, leaving 14 bases between them. The CDR3 consists of 14 residues. Germline V gene sequence: CDR1 SGHVS, CDR2 FQNEAQ.

This clonotype was found a few times. The CDR3 here is CAWSGISNQPQHF. In DNA form, the CDR3 reads TGTGCCTGGAGTGGGATTAGCAATCAGCCCCAGCATTTT. The chain uses TRBV30 and TRBJ1-5, with unresolved D. This CDR3 has 13 residues. V was pared by 1 base and J by 0 bases, with 4 bases between. Germline V gives CDR1 GTSNPN, CDR2 SVGIG (reference sequence).

In this sample, this clonotype turned up a few times. The rearrangement uses TRBV25-1 and TRBJ1-1; no firm D call. This CDR3 spans 12 amino acids. Germline V gives CDR1 MGHDK, CDR2 SYGVNS. V was pared by 6 bases and J by 7 bases, with 12 bases between. CDR3 DNA sequence: TGTGCCAGCAGAGCAGCCTCCTTTGAAGCTTTCTTT. Amino acid sequence: CASRAASFEAFF.

This chain uses TRBV20-1 with TRBJ2-7, with D perhaps TRBD1 (6 bases). V was shortened by 0 bases and J by 0 bases, with 15 bases between the two germline ends. This CDR3 is built from 16 residues. Germline CDR1 reads DFQATT; CDR2 reads SNEGSKA (reference sequence). The CDR3 DNA sequence: TGCAGTGCTAGAGATGCAGACAGGCCACGCTCCTACGAGCAGTACTTC. This sequence encodes CSARDADRPRSYEQYF.

The chain links TRBV27 to TRBJ2-3; D assignment may be TRBD1 or TRBD2 (5 bases each). The CDR3 has 14 residues. V was clipped by 6 bases and J by 6 bases, with 16 bases between them. Germline-derived CDR1 and CDR2 are MNHEY and SMNVEV (reference sequence). CDR3 sequence reads: CASSSISEGDTQYF. Here the CDR3 DNA reads TGTGCCAGCAGCTCAATTTCCGAGGGGGATACGCAGTATTTT.